These 11 T cell receptor beta chains originate from one sample sequenced in a study of beta chain features in type 1 diabetes. The study reverse transcribed the entire isolated RNA, so it sequenced expressed TCRB transcripts. The repertoire was sequenced with immunoSEQ multiplex PCR; TCRdb's copy has only in-frame clones and lacks some. Of around 250,000 clones listed, about 25% are singletons. Material for sequencing was central memory CD4+ T cells from blood. The receptor set was obtained from a man aged 25-45 years in good health.

This clone was detected only a few times. The chain uses TRBV7-2 and TRBJ2-3; 9 bases fit TRBD1. The CDR3 runs to 18 residues. V was pared by 3 bases and J by 2 bases, with 12 bases of the junction left unmatched. The V gene's germline CDR1 is SGHTA and CDR2 FQGNSA. The CDR3 DNA follows: TGTGCCAGCAGCTTGTTCGGTGGGGACAGGGTAATCACAGATACGCAGTATTTT. Translating it yields CASSLFGGDRVITDTQYF.

This clone was seen a handful of times. The same CDR3 is also encoded by other DNA sequences in this sample. V gene TRBV7-9 combines with J gene TRBJ2-7; 10 positions match TRBD2. J lost 1 base, V lost 9 bases, and 3 bases had no gene match. Germline values: CDR1 SEHNR, CDR2 FQNEAQ (reference sequence). This CDR3 spans 13 amino acids. The CDR3 is CASSLAGSYEQYF. As DNA, the CDR3 is TGTGCCAGTTCACTAGCGGGGTCCTACGAGCAGTACTTC.

DNA for the CDR3: TGTGCCAGCAGTTACCCCCGGGGCGGGAGGCCGGATGAGCAGTTCTTC. Its translation is CASSYPRGGRPDEQFF. The chain couples TRBV6-6 to TRBJ2-1, with 8 positions matching TRBD2. The V and J ends lost 2 bases and 8 bases, in that order; junction bases with no gene match: 11. Germline assignment: CDR1 MNHNY and CDR2 SVGAGI (reference sequence). The CDR3 extends over 16 amino acids.

This rearrangement joins TRBV27 to TRBJ1-1; TRBD1 is a possible D gene (6 bases). The CDR3 sequence is 15 residues long. Germline V lookup: CDR1 MNHEY, CDR2 SMNVEV (reference sequence). The V gene lost 5 bases and the J gene lost 0 bases, with 13 bases spanning the gap. CDR3 sequence (DNA): TGTGCCAGCAGTCCCGGGACACTCATGAACACTGAAGCTTTCTTT. It yields the protein CASSPGTLMNTEAFF.

The J gene is TRBJ2-5, the V gene TRBV29-1; D may be TRBD2 (5 bases). Trimming stripped 3 bases from V and 4 bases from J, with 9 bases between. The CDR3 loop spans 12 amino acids. From germline, CDR1 is SQVTM and CDR2 ANQGSEA. CDR3 nucleotide sequence: TGCAGCGTTGACGAGGGTGGAGAGACCCAGTACTTC. Its translation is CSVDEGGETQYF.

The rearrangement uses TRBV6-7 and TRBJ1-5, with D possibly TRBD1 on 5 matching bases. TRBV6-7 is noted as an ORF with a role that remains uncertain. The CDR3 extends over 15 amino acids. The germline V and J ends were trimmed by 0 bases and 6 bases, with 12 bases remaining between them. The CDR3, as DNA: TGTGCCAGCAGTTACTCCCCCAGGGAAGTTCAGCCCCAGCATTTT. This codes for CASSYSPREVQPQHF.

This clone was seen at least ten times. V and J are TRBV7-9 and TRBJ2-5; D is unclear. The length of the CDR3 is 12 residues. V lost 3 bases and J lost 3, with 5 bases in between. Per germline, CDR1 SEHNR and CDR2 FQNEAQ (reference sequence). The CDR3 nucleotides read TGTGCCAGCAGCTTTTCCGAAGAGACCCAGTACTTC. The encoded protein is CASSFSEETQYF.

This clone was counted only a few times. This sequence joins TRBV19 and TRBJ1-6; 11 bases are shared with TRBD1. There are 16 residues in the CDR3. V trimming: 5 bases; J trimming: 7 bases; junction bases outside the gene matches: 7. CDR1 and CDR2 from the germline V gene are LNHDA and SQIVND (reference sequence). The CDR3 here is CASSSRTGGPNSPLHF. The DNA of the CDR3 is TGTGCCAGTAGTTCACGGACAGGGGGCCCGAATTCACCCCTCCACTTT.

This clone appeared a few times. CDR3 region: CASSILRGNYNEQFF. CDR3 DNA sequence: TGTGCCAGTAGTATATTGCGGGGGAATTACAATGAGCAGTTCTTC. The chain is built from TRBV19 and TRBJ2-1, with 7 bases lining up with TRBD2. J was trimmed by 4 bases and V by 2 bases; bases with no gene match: 5. The CDR3 sequence is 15 residues long. Germline lookup yields CDR1 LNHDA and CDR2 SQIVND (reference sequence).

The gene calls are TRBV15 and TRBJ2-1; 7 bases map to TRBD2. CDR1 and CDR2 (germline): LNHNV, YYDKDF (reference sequence). V gave up 5 bases and J gave up 9 bases; unmatched junction bases: 4. The CDR3 covers 12 residues. CDR3 nucleotide sequence: TGTGCCACCAGCGGAGGGACTACTGAGCAGTTCTTC. Translating it yields CATSGGTTEQFF.

The table lists this clone with a few counts. Different DNA sequences within this sample yield the same CDR3. As DNA, the CDR3 is TGTGCCAGCAGTGAGGGATCCTATAATTCACCCCTCCACTTT. It translates to CASSEGSYNSPLHF. The chain employs TRBV2 and TRBJ1-6; D unresolved. The CDR3 contains 14 residues. The germline V gene encodes CDR1 SNHLY and CDR2 FYNNEI. Trimming pared 3 bases from V and 1 base from J, leaving 4 bases between.